This T cell receptor beta chain was found in a study of T cells in Graves' hyperthyroidism and ophthalmopathy. Overall study findings and caveats: Stable hyperthyroidism was told apart from ophthalmopathy by a model built on 13 V-J features.

Amplified regions were TCR beta CDR3 sequences from RNA transcripts. TCR CDR3 regions were first amplified by RT-PCR with HTBI primers. TCRdb fed the multiplex PCR reads into MiXCR, producing one record per CDR3 protein. The sample shows 700,000 to 850,000 distinct CDR3 sequences, about a third of them seen only once. The germline gives CDR1 SGHNT, CDR2 YYREEE (reference sequence). V was clipped by 4 bases and J by 1 base; unmatched bases: 5. The CDR3 has 15 residues. This clonotype came up many times. The target antigen is unknown. The receptor was derived from a woman aged 40 to 55 with Graves' hyperthyroidism. The source material was blood. V is TRBV5-4 and J is TRBJ1-1, with TRBD1 identical over 9 bases. CDR3 amino acids: CASSQYRGRNTEAFF. The CDR3 nucleotides read TGTGCCAGCAGCCAGTACAGGGGGCGGAACACTGAAGCTTTCTTT.